One and the same sample provided the 21 T cell receptor beta chains below, sequenced in a study of blood T cell repertoires in COVID-19. Clones were read by immunoSEQ multiplex PCR, and TCRdb kept only the in-frame ones, dropping some. The sample records approximately 480,000 clones, about 91% being singletons. Specimen: peripheral blood. The receptors here all came from a young man with COVID-19, enrolled during active disease.

The chain links TRBV7-3 to TRBJ2-7, with TRBD2 as a possible D gene (5 bases). This CDR3 region has 17 residues. From germline, CDR1 is SGHTA and CDR2 FQGTGA. Trimming stripped 2 bases from V and 3 bases from J, with 20 bases between. CDR3 amino acids: CASSLEEAAARVYEQYF. The CDR3 nucleotides read TGTGCCAGCAGCTTAGAGGAGGCGGCAGCGAGGGTCTACGAGCAGTACTTC.

This chain joins TRBV13 and TRBJ2-7; weak D call: TRBD1 (5 bases). The CDR3 runs to 14 residues. V lost 4 bases and J 3 bases, leaving 13 bases between the germline ends. From germline, CDR1 is PRHDT and CDR2 FYEKMQ (reference sequence). The CDR3 bases are TGTGCCAGCAGCTCCGGCGGACACCTCTACGAGCAGTACTTC. It codes for CASSSGGHLYEQYF.

The CDR3 protein is CASSQRVSTDHGEQFF. Here the CDR3 DNA reads TGCGCCAGCAGCCAACGGGTTTCCACGGATCACGGGGAGCAGTTCTTC. V and J are TRBV4-1 and TRBJ2-1; D unresolved. Germline CDR1 MGHRA, CDR2 YSYEKL. V lost 2 bases and J 10 bases, leaving 21 bases between the germline ends. This CDR3 spans 16 amino acids.

The chain links TRBV5-1 to TRBJ2-1; D may be TRBD2 (7 bases). Germline V gives CDR1 SGHRS, CDR2 YFSETQ. V was cut by 1 base and J by 8 bases, with 19 bases left in between. CDR3 length: 16 amino acids. The CDR3 coding sequence is TGCGCCAGCAGCTTGCGGGGGGCGGTGGTGGGGCATGAGCAGTTCTTC. Encoded protein: CASSLRGAVVGHEQFF.

In its sample, this clone was seen a few times. This chain joins TRBV19 and TRBJ2-1, with D perhaps matching TRBD1 (7 bases). The germline V and J ends were trimmed by 3 bases and 7 bases, with 22 bases remaining between them. Looked up from germline, CDR1 is LNHDA and CDR2 is SQIVND (reference sequence). The length of the CDR3 is 17 residues. CDR3 region: CASSMGGRGLTWNEQFF. As DNA, the CDR3 is TGTGCCAGTAGTATGGGAGGTAGGGGGCTAACTTGGAATGAGCAGTTCTTC.

This clone was counted a single time. This rearrangement joins TRBV19 to TRBJ1-3; the D gene is possibly TRBD1 (5 bases). CDR1 and CDR2 (germline): LNHDA, SQIVND (reference sequence). The CDR3 runs to 17 residues. V was shortened by 6 bases and J by 1 base, with 19 bases between the two germline ends. CDR3 coding DNA: TGTGCCAGTAGATCCCCGCCCGACAGAAGTTCTGGAAACACCATATATTTT. Its translation is CASRSPPDRSSGNTIYF.

V usage is TRBV20-1 and J usage is TRBJ1-1; the D is unclear. The CDR3 has 13 residues. The germline CDR1 and CDR2 sequences are DFQATT and SNEGSKA (reference sequence). Trimming cost V 3 bases and J 9 bases, with 17 bases left between them. DNA for the CDR3: TGCAGTGCTAGTGCGAGTACGGTATCTAAAGCTTTCTTT. Its protein product is CSASASTVSKAFF.

DNA of the CDR3: TGTGCCAGTAGTATAGGAATAATACAGGGAATTGGAAACACCATATATTTT. Amino acids: CASSIGIIQGIGNTIYF. The V and J genes are TRBV19 and TRBJ1-3; weak D call: TRBD1 (6 bases). Per germline, CDR1 LNHDA and CDR2 SQIVND (reference sequence). The CDR3 is 17 amino acids. V dropped 1 base and J dropped 3 bases, with 16 bases sitting between them. The full variable domain, completed using reference TRBV19 and TRBJ1-3, is DGGITQSPKYLFRKEGQNVTLSCEQNLNHDAMYWYRQDPGQGLRLIYYSQIVNDFQKGDIAEGYSVSREKKESFPLTVTSAQKNPTAFYLCASSIGIIQGIGNTIYFGEGSWLTVV.

The chain has TRBV30 and TRBJ1-5, with D perhaps matching TRBD1 (5 bases). Germline loops: CDR1 GTSNPN, CDR2 SVGIG (reference sequence). This CDR3 has 13 residues. The ends were cut back, 0 bases at V and 7 bases at J, with 10 bases in the middle. CDR3 nucleotides: TGTGCCTGGAGTGTTCAGGGAGGCCAGCCCCAGCATTTT. Its protein is CAWSVQGGQPQHF.

J is TRBJ2-1 and V is TRBV11-2; 7 nucleotides agree with TRBD2. There are 12 residues in the CDR3. Unmatched junction bases numbered 2, after V lost 3 bases and J lost 9 bases. From germline, CDR1 is SGHAT and CDR2 FQNNGV. The CDR3 DNA is TGTGCCAGCAGCTTCGCTAGCGGTGAGCAGTTCTTC. It translates to CASSFASGEQFF. The entire variable domain, with the rest obtained from reference TRBV11-2 and TRBJ2-1, is as follows: EAGVAQSPRYKIIEKRQSVAFWCNPISGHATLYWYQQILGQGPKLLIQFQNNGVVDDSQLPKDRFSAERLKGVDSTLKIQPAKLEDSAVYLCASSFASGEQFFGPGTRLTVL.

The rearrangement joins TRBV6-1 to TRBJ1-5; the D gene is possibly TRBD1 (5 bases). Germline values: CDR1 MNHNS, CDR2 SASEGT. The V and J ends lost 1 base and 3 bases respectively, with 13 bases between them. The CDR3 is made up of 16 amino acids. CDR3 loop: CASSEDRGTFNQPQHF. In DNA, the CDR3 is TGTGCCAGCAGTGAAGATCGGGGGACCTTCAATCAGCCCCAGCATTTT.

The chain has TRBV12-3 or TRBV12-4 and TRBJ1-1; D remains unclear. Trimming stripped 5 bases from V and 4 bases from J, with 11 bases between. The CDR3 contains 13 residues. The CDR3 loop reads CASSIRSATEAFF. The CDR3 bases are TGTGCCAGCAGTATTCGGAGTGCCACTGAAGCTTTCTTT.

V and J are TRBV5-4 and TRBJ2-2, with 12 bases fitting TRBD2. Losses at the gene ends were 4 bases for V and 6 bases for J; bases not matched to a gene: 4. The germline V gene has CDR1 SGHNT and CDR2 YYREEE (reference sequence). The CDR3 runs 15 residues. In nucleotides, the CDR3 is TGTGCCAGCAGCCCGCTAGCGGGAGGGCCCGGGGAGCTGTTTTTT. It specifies CASSPLAGGPGELFF.

J is TRBJ1-3 and V is TRBV4-2, with TRBD1 matching 7 bases. J gave up 7 bases and V 4 bases, and 10 bases lay outside the gene matches. The CDR3 is 15 residues long. Germline CDR1 reads LGHNA; CDR2 reads YNFKEQ. This CDR3 is CASSPRTGPYNTIYF. CDR3 sequence (DNA): TGTGCCAGCAGCCCCAGGACAGGTCCCTACAACACCATATATTTT.

The chain couples TRBV7-9 to TRBJ1-1, with 8 bases fitting TRBD1. J was trimmed by 5 bases and V by 5 bases; bases with no gene match: 10. Germline V gene sequence: CDR1 SEHNR, CDR2 FQNEAQ (reference sequence). The CDR3 loop spans 15 amino acids. The CDR3 protein is CASSPQGEMITEAFF. CDR3 sequence (DNA): TGTGCCAGCAGCCCACAGGGGGAGATGATTACTGAAGCTTTCTTT.

The chain joins TRBV11-3 to TRBJ2-2; 13 positions agree with TRBD2. The CDR3 runs to 16 residues. Per the germline V gene, CDR1 is SGHNT and CDR2 is YENEEA. The trim removed 6 bases at V and 4 bases at J, leaving 5 bases unmatched. Written as DNA, the CDR3 is TGTGCCAGCAGTCCACTAGCGGGAGGGATCACCGGGGAGCTGTTTTTT. Protein: CASSPLAGGITGELFF.

V gene TRBV19 combines with J gene TRBJ1-6; a possible D gene is TRBD1 (6 bases). Trimming left V 6 bases short and J 5 bases short, with 14 bases between. The germline gives CDR1 LNHDA, CDR2 SQIVND (reference sequence). This CDR3 region has 15 residues. The CDR3 is CASSPTGLHNSPLHF. CDR3 bases: TGTGCCAGTAGCCCGACAGGATTGCATAATTCACCCCTCCACTTT.

The chain combines TRBV5-5 with TRBJ1-2, with a tentative D call TRBD1 (5 bases). Trimming took off 1 base at V and 3 bases at J, with 7 bases between the two ends. Germline CDR1 SGHKS, CDR2 YYEKEE (reference sequence). This CDR3 spans 13 amino acids. The CDR3 sequence: CASSLSGDYGYTF. The CDR3 DNA follows: TGTGCCAGCAGCTTGTCGGGGGACTATGGCTACACCTTC.

The chain couples TRBV7-6 to TRBJ2-7, with 9 bases identical to TRBD2. The CDR3 loop spans 16 amino acids. Unmatched junction bases numbered 13, after V lost 3 bases and J lost 7 bases. Looked up from germline, CDR1 is SGHVS and CDR2 is FNYEAQ. The CDR3 coding sequence is TGTGCCAGCAGCTTCGGTGTGTCGGGACTAGCATATGAGCAGTACTTC. Translation: CASSFGVSGLAYEQYF.

This clone was recorded only once. The chain recombines TRBV18 with TRBJ1-3; TRBD1 matches 8 bases. V trimming: 2 bases; J trimming: 0 bases; junction bases outside the gene matches: 3. This CDR3 comprises 16 residues. Germline loops: CDR1 KGHSH, CDR2 LQKENI. For the CDR3, the DNA is TGTGCCAGCTCACCAGGACAGGGAAACTCTGGAAACACCATATATTTT. Its translation: CASSPGQGNSGNTIYF.

This sequence joins TRBV30 and TRBJ1-4; D is unclear. V gave up 0 bases and J gave up 0 bases, with 5 bases separating them. Germline assignment: CDR1 GTSNPN and CDR2 SVGIG (reference sequence). This CDR3 region has 14 residues. The CDR3 region is CAWSVAATNEKLFF. The DNA of the CDR3 is TGTGCCTGGAGTGTTGCAGCAACTAATGAAAAACTGTTTTTT.